The clone carrying this T cell receptor (beta chain) was found a few times. Antigen unknown. The sample is drawn from a study of early T cells in non-severe SARS-CoV-2 infection. Study-level background: Sequencing targeted bulk RNA from unsorted whole blood, leaving chains unpaired. Study-level points and caveats: There was a bias toward anti-spike CD8 responses in VDJdb matching, which missed private and CD4 specificities.

This CDR3 comprises 13 residues. Germline V gene lookup returns CDR1 SGHVS and CDR2 FQNEAQ. V lost 5 bases and J lost 9; bases outside the gene matches: 7. Unique molecular identifier tags were affixed to discrete cDNA molecules. TCRdb passed the 5' RACE reads through MiXCR, listing each CDR3 protein once. The table has some 67,000 distinct CDR3 sequences, approximately 11% seen once. The chain joins TRBV7-8 to TRBJ2-1, with 7 positions matching TRBD2. The receptor was isolated from an adult who was a healthcare worker with PCR-confirmed SARS-CoV-2 infection or an uninfected control (not recorded which). Sequenced here: whole blood, sampled at baseline. CDR3 sequence reads: CASSPSGPTEQFF. The CDR3 region has the DNA TGTGCCAGCAGCCCTAGCGGTCCCACTGAGCAGTTCTTC.